This T cell receptor (beta chain) was recorded in a study of T cells after yellow fever vaccination. Study details: The fractions with low cell numbers were processed using SMART-Seq v4 Ultra Low Input. Study-level results: Clones from primary vaccination mostly reappeared after the booster (less than 98% CD4, approximately 91% CD8).

Generation of TCR cDNA used 5'RACE template switching (which added a universal primer site and UMIs). TCRdb called the 5' RACE reads again in MiXCR, with one record for every CDR3 protein. This table has just under 600,000 distinct CDR3 sequences, around an eighth appearing once. Comment on this clonotype: Antigen specificity is unknown.

The ends were cut back, 3 bases at V and 7 bases at J, with 16 bases in the middle. The CDR3 totals 15 residues. Germline lookup yields CDR1 KGHSH and CDR2 LQKENI. The receptor was derived from a man younger than 45 who received the YFV17D yellow fever vaccine. This chain connects TRBV18 to TRBJ2-1, with D perhaps matching TRBD1 (5 bases). The sample consisted of PBMCs, taken on the day of the yellow fever booster vaccination. The CDR3 DNA reads TGTGCCAGCTCACCCGGCAGGGTCGGTCAGAATGAGCAGTTCTTC. Its translation: CASSPGRVGQNEQFF.